This is a list of T cell receptor beta chains from one sample in a study of PD-1 blockade in mismatch repair-deficient tumors. Clones were sequenced by immunoSEQ multiplex PCR, and TCRdb holds only the in-frame ones, with some missing. The repertoire holds about 14,000 clones, approximately 90% seen once, with around 4.4% in the top ten. Their cognate antigens are unknown. The sample here was cells cultured in vitro, taken from a patient treated with pembrolizumab. The receptor set was obtained from an adult with mismatch repair-deficient cancer. Both conserved end residues are part of each CDR3. Fields, in order: J gene, V gene, D gene, clone size, CDR3 DNA, CDR3 protein. A D gene is named only where the DNA matches it firmly. The size field is filled for only some rows; it gives once, few, many or a size class.

>TRBJ1-1|TRBV7-9|TRBD1|NA
TGTGCCAGCAGCTCAACCAGACAGGGAAGGAACACTGAAGCTTTCTTT
CASSSTRQGRNTEAFF
>TRBJ2-1|TRBV5-1|TRBD2|NA
TGCGCCAGCAGCCCGGGTGGAACTAGCGGGAGTGTTTTGTTCTTC
CASSPGGTSGSVLFF
>TRBJ1-2|TRBV30|TRBD1|NA
TGTGCCTGGGACAGGGGCTATGGCTACACCTTC
CAWDRGYGYTF
>TRBJ2-1|TRBV27|TRBD2|NA
TGTGCCAGCAGTCTCTTACTAGCGGGAGGGGGCAATGAGCAGTTCTTC
CASSLLLAGGGNEQFF
>TRBJ1-2|TRBV5-1|TRBD1|NA
TGCGCCAGCAGCTTGGACAGGGGAGCGCTGAGCGGCTACACCTTC
CASSLDRGALSGYTF
>TRBJ2-7|TRBV7-8|NA|NA
TGTGCCAGCAGCGACCGGGACTTCTACGAGCAGTACTTC
CASSDRDFYEQYF
>TRBJ1-1|TRBV28|NA|NA
TGTGCCAGCACGATGACAATAGGGATCACTGAAGCTTTCTTT
CASTMTIGITEAFF
>TRBJ2-7|TRBV19|NA|NA
TGTGCCAGTAGTATTTACGTCAGAAACTCCTACGAGCAGTACTTC
CASSIYVRNSYEQYF
>TRBJ2-1|TRBV11-2|NA|NA
TGTGCCAGCAGCTTAGGAAGAGGCGAGCAGTTCTTC
CASSLGRGEQFF
>TRBJ2-7|TRBV5-4|NA|once
TGTGCCAGCAGCTTGGAGGGACAGCGGAGGGGAGCCCAAGAGCAGTACTTC
CASSLEGQRRGAQEQYF
>TRBJ2-1|TRBV7-8|TRBD2|NA
TGTGCCAGCAGCGAAACTAGCGGGAGTTACAATGAGCAGTTCTTC
CASSETSGSYNEQFF
>TRBJ2-2|TRBV28|NA|NA
TGTGCCAGCAGTTTGATGGGGGCCCTATACACCGGGGAGCTGTTTTTT
CASSLMGALYTGELFF
>TRBJ1-2|TRBV19|NA|once
TGTGCCAGTAGTATCGGGACCGGCTACACCTTC
CASSIGTGYTF
>TRBJ2-1|TRBV7-9|NA|NA
TGTGCCAGCAGCTCGGGACTCCAAAATGAGCAGTTCTTC
CASSSGLQNEQFF
>TRBJ1-4|TRBV7-2|NA|NA
TGTGCCAGCAGCTCGGGCTGGGCGGGTGAAAAACTGTTTTTT
CASSSGWAGEKLFF
>TRBJ2-1|TRBV18|NA|NA
TGTGCCAGCTCACCACCGTCCGGGGGTGAGCAGTTCTTC
CASSPPSGGEQFF
>TRBJ2-7|TRBV19|TRBD2|once
TGTGCCAGTAGTATTGGGACTAGCGGGGCCTCCTACGAGCAGTACTTC
CASSIGTSGASYEQYF